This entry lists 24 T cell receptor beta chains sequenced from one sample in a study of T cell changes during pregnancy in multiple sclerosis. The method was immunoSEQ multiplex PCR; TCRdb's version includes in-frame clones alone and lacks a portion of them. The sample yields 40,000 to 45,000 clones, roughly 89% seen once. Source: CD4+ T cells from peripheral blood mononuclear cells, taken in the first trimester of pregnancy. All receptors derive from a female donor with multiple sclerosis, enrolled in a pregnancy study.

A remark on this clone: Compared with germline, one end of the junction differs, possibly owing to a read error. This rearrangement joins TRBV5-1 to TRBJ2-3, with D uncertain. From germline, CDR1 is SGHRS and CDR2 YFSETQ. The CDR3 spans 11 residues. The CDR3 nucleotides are TGCGCCAGCAATAGCAAAGATACGCGGTATTTT. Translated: CASNSKDTRYF.

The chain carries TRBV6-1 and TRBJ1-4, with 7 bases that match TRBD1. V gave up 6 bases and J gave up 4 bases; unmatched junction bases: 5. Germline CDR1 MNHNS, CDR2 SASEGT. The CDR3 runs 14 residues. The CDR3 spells CASRQGQNNEKLFF. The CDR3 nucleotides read TGTGCCAGCAGGCAGGGACAGAATAATGAAAAACTGTTTTTT.

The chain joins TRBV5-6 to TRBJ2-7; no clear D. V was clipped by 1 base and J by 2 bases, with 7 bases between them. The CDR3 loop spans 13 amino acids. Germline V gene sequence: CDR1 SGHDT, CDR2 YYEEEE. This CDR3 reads CASSLWQTYEQYF. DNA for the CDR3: TGTGCCAGCAGCTTGTGGCAGACCTACGAGCAGTACTTC.

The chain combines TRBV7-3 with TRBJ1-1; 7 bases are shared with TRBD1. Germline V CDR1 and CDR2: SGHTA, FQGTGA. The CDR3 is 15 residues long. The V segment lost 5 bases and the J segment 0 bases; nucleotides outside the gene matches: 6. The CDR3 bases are TGTGCCAGCAGCCTAGGACAGGTTATGAACACTGAAGCTTTCTTT. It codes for CASSLGQVMNTEAFF.

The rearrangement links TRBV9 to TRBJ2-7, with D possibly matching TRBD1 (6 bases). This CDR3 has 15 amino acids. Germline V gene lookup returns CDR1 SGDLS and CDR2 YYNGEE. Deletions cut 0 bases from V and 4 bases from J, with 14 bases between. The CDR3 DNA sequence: TGTGCCAGCAGCGTAGGTCAGGGGCGCGGGTACGAGCAGTACTTC. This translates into CASSVGQGRGYEQYF.

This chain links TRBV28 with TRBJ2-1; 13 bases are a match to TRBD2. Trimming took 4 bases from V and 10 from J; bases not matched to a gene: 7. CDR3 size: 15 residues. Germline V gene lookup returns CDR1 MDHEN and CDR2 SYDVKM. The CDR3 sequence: CASSSLAGGPGEQFF. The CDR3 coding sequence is TGTGCCAGCAGTTCACTAGCGGGAGGGCCAGGGGAGCAGTTCTTC.

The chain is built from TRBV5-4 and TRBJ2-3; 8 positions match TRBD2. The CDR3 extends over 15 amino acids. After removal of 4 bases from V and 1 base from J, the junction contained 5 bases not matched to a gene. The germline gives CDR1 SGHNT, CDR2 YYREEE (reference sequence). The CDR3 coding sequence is TGTGCCAGCAGCCCCGGGGGGGGACGCACAGATACGCAGTATTTT. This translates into CASSPGGGRTDTQYF.

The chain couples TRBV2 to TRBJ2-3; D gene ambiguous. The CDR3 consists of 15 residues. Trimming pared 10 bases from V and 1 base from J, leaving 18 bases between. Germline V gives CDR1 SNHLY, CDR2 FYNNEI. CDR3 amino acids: CATSLMTAGTDTQYF. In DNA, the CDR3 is TGTGCCACCAGCCTCATGACGGCGGGCACAGATACGCAGTATTTT.

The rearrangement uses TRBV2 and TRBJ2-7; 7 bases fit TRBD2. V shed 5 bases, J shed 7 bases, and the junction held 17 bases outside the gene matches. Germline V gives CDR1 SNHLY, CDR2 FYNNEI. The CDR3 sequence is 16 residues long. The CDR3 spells CASSRSFGRTFLEQYF. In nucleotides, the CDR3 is TGTGCCAGCAGTCGGAGCTTCGGGAGGACCTTCCTGGAGCAGTACTTC.

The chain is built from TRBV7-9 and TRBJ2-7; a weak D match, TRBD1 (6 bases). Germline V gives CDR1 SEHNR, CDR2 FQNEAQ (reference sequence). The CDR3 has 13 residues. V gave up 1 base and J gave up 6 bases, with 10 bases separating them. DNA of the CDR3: TGTGCCAGCAGCTTAGAATACAGGGCCGAGCAGTACTTC. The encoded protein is CASSLEYRAEQYF.

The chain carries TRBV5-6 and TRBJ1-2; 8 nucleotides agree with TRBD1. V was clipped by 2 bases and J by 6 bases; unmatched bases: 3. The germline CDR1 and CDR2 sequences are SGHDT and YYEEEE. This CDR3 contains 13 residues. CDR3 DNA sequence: TGTGCCAGCAGCTTTAGACAGGGGCATGGCTACACCTTC. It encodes CASSFRQGHGYTF.

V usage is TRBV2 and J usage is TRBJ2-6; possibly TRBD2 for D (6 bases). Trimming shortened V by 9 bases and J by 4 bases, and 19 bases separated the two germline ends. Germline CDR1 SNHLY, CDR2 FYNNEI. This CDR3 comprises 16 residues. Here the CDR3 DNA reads TGTGCCAGTGAAGAAACCGGGACTCTCGGGGCCAACGTCCTGACTTTC. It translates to CASEETGTLGANVLTF.

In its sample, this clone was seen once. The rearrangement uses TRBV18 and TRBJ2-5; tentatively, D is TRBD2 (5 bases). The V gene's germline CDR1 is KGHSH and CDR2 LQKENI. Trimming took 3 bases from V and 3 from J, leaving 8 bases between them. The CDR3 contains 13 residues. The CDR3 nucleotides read TGTGCCAGCTCACCCCCCGGGGAAGAGACCCAGTACTTC. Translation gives CASSPPGEETQYF.

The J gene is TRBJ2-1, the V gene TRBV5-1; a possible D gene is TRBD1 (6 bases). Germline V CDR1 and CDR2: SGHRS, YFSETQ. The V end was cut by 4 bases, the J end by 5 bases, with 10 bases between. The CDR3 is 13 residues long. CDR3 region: CASSVGQDNEQFF. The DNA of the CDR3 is TGCGCCAGCAGCGTGGGACAAGACAATGAGCAGTTCTTC.

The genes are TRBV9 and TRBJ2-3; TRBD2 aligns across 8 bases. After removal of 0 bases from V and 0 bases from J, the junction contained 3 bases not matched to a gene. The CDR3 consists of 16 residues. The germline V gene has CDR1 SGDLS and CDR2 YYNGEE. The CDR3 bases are TGTGCCAGCAGCGTAGGAGCGGGGGCAAGCACAGATACGCAGTATTTT. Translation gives CASSVGAGASTDTQYF.

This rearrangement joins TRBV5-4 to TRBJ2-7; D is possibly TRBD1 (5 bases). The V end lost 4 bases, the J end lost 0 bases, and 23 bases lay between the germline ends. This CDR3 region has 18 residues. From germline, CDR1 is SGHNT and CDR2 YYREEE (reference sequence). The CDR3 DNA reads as TGTGCCAGCAGCCCGGACGAAGGGGCCGCTCGGAGCTCCTACGAGCAGTACTTC. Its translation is CASSPDEGAARSSYEQYF.

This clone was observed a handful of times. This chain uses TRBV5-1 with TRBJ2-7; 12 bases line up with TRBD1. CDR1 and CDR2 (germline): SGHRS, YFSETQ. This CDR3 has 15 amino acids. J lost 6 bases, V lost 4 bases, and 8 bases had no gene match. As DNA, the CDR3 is TGCGCCAGCAGCAGATCCGGGACAGGGGGCAGCGAGCAGTACTTC. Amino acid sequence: CASSRSGTGGSEQYF.

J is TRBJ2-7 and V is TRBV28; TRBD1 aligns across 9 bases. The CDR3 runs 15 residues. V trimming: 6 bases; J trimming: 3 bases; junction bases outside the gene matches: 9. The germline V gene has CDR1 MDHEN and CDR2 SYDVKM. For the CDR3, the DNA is TGTGCCAGCAGCAGAGACGGGACAGGGCTCTACGAGCAGTACTTC. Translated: CASSRDGTGLYEQYF. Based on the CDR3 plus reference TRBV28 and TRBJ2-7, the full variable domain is DVKVTQSSRYLVKRTGEKVFLECVQDMDHENMFWYRQDPGLGLRLIYFSYDVKMKEKGDIPEGYSVSREKKERFSLILESASTNQTSMYLCASSRDGTGLYEQYFGPGTRLTVT.

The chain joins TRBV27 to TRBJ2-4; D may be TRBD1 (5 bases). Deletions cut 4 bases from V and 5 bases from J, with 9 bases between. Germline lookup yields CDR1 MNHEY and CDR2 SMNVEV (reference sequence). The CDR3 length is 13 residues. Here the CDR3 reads CASSSRAQNIQYF. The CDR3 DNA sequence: TGTGCCAGCAGTTCCAGGGCTCAAAACATTCAGTACTTC.

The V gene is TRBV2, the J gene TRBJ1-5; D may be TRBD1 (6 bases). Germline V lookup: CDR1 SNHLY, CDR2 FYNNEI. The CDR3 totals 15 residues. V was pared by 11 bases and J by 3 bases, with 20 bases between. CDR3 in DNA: TGTGCCTCAGCAGGGGAGGGGAGACACAATCAGCCCCAGCATTTT. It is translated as CASAGEGRHNQPQHF.

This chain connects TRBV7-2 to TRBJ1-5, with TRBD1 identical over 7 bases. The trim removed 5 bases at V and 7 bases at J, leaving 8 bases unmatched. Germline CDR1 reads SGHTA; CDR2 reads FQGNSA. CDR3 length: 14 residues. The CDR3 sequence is CASSLNRGYQPQHF. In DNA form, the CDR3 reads TGTGCCAGCAGCCTAAACAGGGGCTACCAGCCCCAGCATTTT.

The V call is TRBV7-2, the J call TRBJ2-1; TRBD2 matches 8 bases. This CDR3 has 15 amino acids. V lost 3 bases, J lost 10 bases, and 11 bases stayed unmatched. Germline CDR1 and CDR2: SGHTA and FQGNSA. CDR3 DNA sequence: TGTGCCAGCAGCTTGAGCGGGAGTACCCTTCTGGAGCAGTTCTTC. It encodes CASSLSGSTLLEQFF.

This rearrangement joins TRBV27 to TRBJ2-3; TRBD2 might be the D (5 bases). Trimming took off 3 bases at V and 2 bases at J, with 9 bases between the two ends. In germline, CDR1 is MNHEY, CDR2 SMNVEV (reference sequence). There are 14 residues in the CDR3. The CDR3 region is CASSLSAATDTQYF. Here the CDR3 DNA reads TGTGCCAGCAGTTTGTCAGCGGCCACAGATACGCAGTATTTT.

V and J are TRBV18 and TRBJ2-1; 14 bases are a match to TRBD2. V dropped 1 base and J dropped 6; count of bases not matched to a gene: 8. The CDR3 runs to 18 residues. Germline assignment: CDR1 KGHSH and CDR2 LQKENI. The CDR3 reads CASSPQGTSGRGSNEQFF. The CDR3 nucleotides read TGTGCCAGCTCACCACAGGGGACTAGCGGGAGAGGGTCCAATGAGCAGTTCTTC.